These 16 T cell receptor beta chains originate from one sample sequenced in a study of regulatory T cells in long-lasting Graves disease. Arm-PCR with iRepertoire HTBI primers amplified the CDR3 regions for these TCR beta libraries. TCRdb re-called the multiplex PCR reads with MiXCR, one entry per CDR3 protein. Of hundreds of thousands of distinct CDR3 sequences in the sample, less than 20% were seen once. Time point: newly diagnosed GD, antithyroid drugs for less than 3 months. Researchers made the TCR library from RNA that was extracted from PBMCs. The same specimen was also included in a second study, on T cells in Graves' hyperthyroidism and ophthalmopathy.

The sample here was peripheral blood mononuclear cells (PBMCs), taken at new diagnosis, from a patient treated with antithyroid drugs. Receptors originate from a young woman with Graves disease.

This clonotype turned up a few times. The V call is TRBV11-2, the J call TRBJ2-1, with 8 bases lining up with TRBD1. Trimming cost V 4 bases and J 0 bases; bases outside gene matches: 5. This CDR3 has 16 amino acids. Germline CDR1 is SGHAT and CDR2 is FQNNGV. DNA for the CDR3: TGTGCCAGCAGCTATCGAGGACAGGGCTCCTACAATGAGCAGTTCTTC. This sequence encodes CASSYRGQGSYNEQFF. Full variable domain (outside the CDR3, taken from reference TRBV11-2 and TRBJ2-1): EAGVAQSPRYKIIEKRQSVAFWCNPISGHATLYWYQQILGQGPKLLIQFQNNGVVDDSQLPKDRFSAERLKGVDSTLKIQPAKLEDSAVYLCASSYRGQGSYNEQFFGPGTRLTVL.

This clonotype was counted ten times or more. The chain combines TRBV20-1 with TRBJ1-5; 7 positions match TRBD1. The V segment lost 2 bases and the J segment 3 bases; nucleotides outside the gene matches: 4. The CDR3 consists of 14 residues. The germline gives CDR1 DFQATT, CDR2 SNEGSKA (reference sequence). The CDR3: CSARRQGVNQPQHF. The CDR3 nucleotides are TGCAGTGCTAGACGACAGGGAGTCAATCAGCCCCAGCATTTT.

There are a few counts of this clonotype. This rearrangement joins TRBV7-2 to TRBJ2-4; D is possibly TRBD1 (6 bases). Germline CDR1 is SGHTA and CDR2 is FQGNSA. The CDR3 extends over 16 amino acids. V lost 4 bases and J lost 1, with 14 bases in between. The CDR3: CASSSLTGWAKNIQYF. The CDR3 DNA follows: TGTGCCAGCAGCTCTTTAACAGGGTGGGCCAAAAACATTCAGTACTTC.

Points on this clonotype: This may be a read error, as it is one base from a much larger clone. The conserved final phenylalanine or tryptophan is absent from the CDR3, which likely points to a read error. The genes are TRBV27 and TRBJ1-5; D is undetermined. V was trimmed by 6 bases and J by 6 bases, leaving 18 bases between them. The germline CDR1 and CDR2 sequences are MNHEY and SMNVEV (reference sequence). This CDR3 is 15 amino acids long. The CDR3 region has the DNA TGTGCCAGCAGGCCGGCGGCGGCCGCCTTTCAGCCCCAGCATTCT. This encodes CASRPAAAAFQPQHS.

The chain combines TRBV4-1 with TRBJ2-3; D remains unclear. CDR1 and CDR2 (germline): MGHRA, YSYEKL. The CDR3 consists of 17 residues. V lost 4 bases and J lost 0, with 17 bases in between. CDR3 region: CASSPVDVGLSTDTQYF. CDR3 bases: TGCGCCAGCAGCCCGGTCGATGTTGGGTTAAGCACAGATACGCAGTATTTT.

At least ten counts were recorded for this clonotype. The chain has TRBV28 and TRBJ1-5; D remains ambiguous. The germline V gene encodes CDR1 MDHEN and CDR2 SYDVKM. This CDR3 contains 15 residues. V was cut by 3 bases and J by 2 bases, with 11 bases left in between. The CDR3 region is CASSLLIGGNQPQHF. The CDR3 bases are TGTGCCAGCAGTTTGCTCATTGGTGGCAATCAGCCCCAGCATTTT.

V is TRBV27 and J is TRBJ2-2; 7 nucleotides align to TRBD1. Germline V gene sequence: CDR1 MNHEY, CDR2 SMNVEV (reference sequence). The CDR3 contains 15 residues. J gave up 1 base and V 6 bases, and 5 bases lay outside the gene matches. CDR3 in DNA: TGTGCCAGCAGACCAGGACAGGAGAACACCGGGGAGCTGTTTTTT. Encoded protein: CASRPGQENTGELFF.

The genes are TRBV7-6 and TRBJ2-7, with TRBD1 matching 8 bases. The V gene's germline CDR1 is SGHVS and CDR2 FNYEAQ. Germline trimming cut 5 bases from V and 3 bases from J; bases unmatched to any gene: 9. The CDR3 is 15 residues long. The CDR3 reads CASSPQRGTGYEQYF. Written as DNA, the CDR3 is TGTGCCAGCAGCCCCCAAAGGGGGACAGGCTACGAGCAGTACTTC. The variable domain in full, with the rest retrieved from reference TRBV7-6 and TRBJ2-7, is GAGVSQSPRYKVTKRGQDVALRCDPISGHVSLYWYRQALGQGPEFLTYFNYEAQQDKSGLPNDRFSAERPEGSISTLTIQRTEQRDSAMYRCASSPQRGTGYEQYFGPGTRLTVT.

A remark on this clonotype: The junction differs from germline at one of its ends, possibly a read error. The rearrangement joins TRBV29-1 to TRBJ1-4; D unclear. The CDR3 consists of 13 residues. Germline CDR1 is SQVTM and CDR2 is ANQGSEA. The CDR3 DNA reads as TGCAGCGTCTGTCGAACAACTAATGAAGAACTGTTTTTT. Translated: CSVCRTTNEELFF.

This clonotype showed up just a few times. The chain employs TRBV6-1 and TRBJ2-7; 11 bases are a match to TRBD1. Germline V gene sequence: CDR1 MNHNS, CDR2 SASEGT. J gave up 5 bases and V 7 bases, and 7 bases lay outside the gene matches. The CDR3 is 14 amino acids. The CDR3 is CASIAGQGVDEQYF. For the CDR3, the DNA is TGTGCCAGCATTGCGGGACAGGGGGTGGACGAGCAGTACTTC.

This clonotype was seen ten or more times. The chain recombines TRBV24-1 with TRBJ1-5; no clear D gene. The germline CDR1 and CDR2 sequences are KGHDR and SFDVKD. The CDR3 has 14 residues. With 4 bases removed from V and 2 bases from J, the gap between germline ends came to 8 bases. DNA of the CDR3: TGTGCCACCAGTGACAGGTGGGGCAATCAGCCCCAGCATTTT. It encodes CATSDRWGNQPQHF.

This clonotype was picked up many times. In DNA form, the CDR3 reads TGCAGTGCCACGACTCCGGGACAGCCGGGTCAGCCCCAGCATTTT. It translates to CSATTPGQPGQPQHF. The chain carries TRBV20-1 and TRBJ1-5, with 7 positions matching TRBD1. Germline CDR1 reads DFQATT; CDR2 reads SNEGSKA (reference sequence). This CDR3 comprises 15 residues. J gave up 6 bases and V 6 bases, and 14 bases lay outside the gene matches.

The genes are TRBV11-3 and TRBJ1-5; no firm D call. This CDR3 region has 17 residues. The V gene's germline CDR1 is SGHNT and CDR2 YENEEA. V was trimmed by 5 bases and J by 1 base, leaving 18 bases between them. The CDR3 DNA sequence: TGTGCCAGCAGCAAAATGAATAACGAGCAAAGCAATCAGCCCCAGCATTTT. Protein: CASSKMNNEQSNQPQHF. The full variable domain, with the rest looked up from reference TRBV11-3 and TRBJ1-5, is EAGVVQSPRYKIIEKKQPVAFWCNPISGHNTLYWYLQNLGQGPELLIRYENEEAVDDSQLPKDRFSAERLKGVDSTLKIQPAELGDSAVYLCASSKMNNEQSNQPQHFGDGTRLSIL.

Note on this clonotype: A read error may be the cause here, since a much bigger clone is one base away. The chain has TRBV2 and TRBJ2-3; tentative D call: TRBD2 (6 bases). The V and J ends lost 4 bases and 2 bases respectively, with 7 bases between them. Germline lookup yields CDR1 SNHLY and CDR2 FYNNEI. The CDR3 is made up of 13 amino acids. The CDR3 is CASSGDFTDTQYF. CDR3 bases: TGTGCCAGCAGTGGGGACTTCACAGATACGCAGTATTTT.

This clonotype was detected many times. A much larger clone sits a single nucleotide away, making a read error possible. This chain joins TRBV28 and TRBJ2-7, with 7 positions matching TRBD1. V trimming: 4 bases; J trimming: 2 bases; junction bases outside the gene matches: 8. CDR3 length: 15 residues. Germline V gene sequence: CDR1 MDHEN, CDR2 SYDVKM. The CDR3 DNA reads TGTGCCAGCAGTTCGACCGGGACAGACGCCTACGAGCAGTACTTC. This encodes CASSSTGTDAYEQYF. Together with reference TRBV28 and TRBJ2-7, the CDR3 gives the full variable domain: DVKVTQSSRYLVKRTGEKVFLECVQDMDHENMFWYRQDPGLGLRLIYFSYDVKMKEKGDIPEGYSVSREKKERFSLILESASTNQTSMYLCASSSTGTDAYEQYFGPGTRLTVT.

This clonotype was seen more than once but under ten times. V and J are TRBV7-9 and TRBJ2-7; D is undetermined. Germline V gene data show CDR1 as SEHNR and CDR2 as FQNEAQ (reference sequence). This CDR3 is built from 14 residues. The V gene lost 3 bases and the J gene lost 3 bases, with 12 bases spanning the gap. This CDR3 reads CASSFPALNYEQYF. As DNA, the CDR3 is TGTGCCAGCAGCTTCCCCGCACTTAACTACGAGCAGTACTTC.